The sequence of this T cell receptor beta chain was determined in a study of shared clonotypes between healthy human individuals. V lost 3 bases and J 7 bases, leaving 25 bases between the germline ends. This CDR3 contains 17 residues. Germline values: CDR1 SNHLY, CDR2 FYNNEI. Positive CCR7 selection of CD45RO-negative cells yielded the naive CD8 cells, and terminally differentiated effector memory CD45RA+ cells were excluded. Only in-frame clones appear in the TCRdb table, and some are missing; sequencing was by immunoSEQ multiplex PCR. The sample records around 2,000,000 clones, 85% to 95% being singletons. Regarding this clone: Its antigen is unknown.

Notes on the study in general: Only blood samples were collected, and tissue repertoires likely differ. Sequencing depth was expected to affect clonotype sharing among donors. The study found lower generation probabilities in non-shared clonotypes than in those shared by all four donors.

The V gene is TRBV2, the J gene TRBJ2-7; possibly TRBD2 for D (6 bases). This receptor was taken from a man younger than 30 in good health. Some clones in this sample may be carry-over from other donors' samples. The sample comprised naive CD8+ T cells from PBMCs. The CDR3 protein is CASSEDNPLANRGEQYF. The CDR3 DNA reads TGTGCCAGCAGTGAGGACAATCCCCTAGCGAACCGTGGTGAGCAGTACTTC.